This entry is about one T cell receptor (beta chain). Its cognate antigen is unknown. TCRdb's copy holds only in-frame clones and misses some; the assay was immunoSEQ multiplex PCR. The repertoire holds millions of clones, around 93% seen once, with about 1.5% in the top ten. The data originate from a study of shared clonotypes between healthy human individuals. Naivety among CD8 cells was defined by CD45RO negativity and positive CCR7 selection, thereby excluding terminally differentiated effector memory CD45RA+ cells. Adults of Caucasian background living in Nashville, Tennessee made up all donors. V lost 11 bases and J 0 bases, leaving 17 bases between the germline ends. CDR3 length: 15 residues. The germline gives CDR1 ENHRY, CDR2 SYGVKD. The study's findings and limits: What limited the represented genetic and exposure-history diversity was the small number of donors. Some clonotypes were shared by all four sorted-subset donors, while others were not shared. The non-shared ones had lower generation probabilities than the shared ones.

Sequencing was done on a sample of naive CD8+ T cells from PBMCs. This chain joins TRBV10-3 and TRBJ1-3; D possibly corresponds to TRBD1 (5 bases). This sequence was found in a man younger than 35 in good health. Some clones in this sample may be carry-over from other donors' samples. The CDR3 loop is CAVRPDGTSGNTIYF. DNA of the CDR3: TGTGCCGTACGGCCCGACGGGACCTCTGGAAACACCATATATTTT.